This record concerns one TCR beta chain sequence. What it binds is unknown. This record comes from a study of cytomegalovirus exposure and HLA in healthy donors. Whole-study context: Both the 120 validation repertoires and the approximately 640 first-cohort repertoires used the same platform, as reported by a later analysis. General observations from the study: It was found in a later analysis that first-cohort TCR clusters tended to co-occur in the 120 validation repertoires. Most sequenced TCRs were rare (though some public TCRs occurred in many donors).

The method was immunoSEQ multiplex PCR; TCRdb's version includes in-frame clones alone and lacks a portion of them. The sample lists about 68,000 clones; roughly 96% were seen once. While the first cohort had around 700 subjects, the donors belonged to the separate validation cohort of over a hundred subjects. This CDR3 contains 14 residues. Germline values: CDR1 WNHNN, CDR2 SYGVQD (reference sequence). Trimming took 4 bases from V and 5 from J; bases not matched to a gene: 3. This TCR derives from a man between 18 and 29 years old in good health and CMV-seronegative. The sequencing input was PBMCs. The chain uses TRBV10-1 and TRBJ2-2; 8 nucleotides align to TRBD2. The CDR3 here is CASSGIAGTGELFF. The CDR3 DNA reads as TGCGCCAGCAGTGGAATAGCGGGGACCGGGGAGCTGTTTTTT.